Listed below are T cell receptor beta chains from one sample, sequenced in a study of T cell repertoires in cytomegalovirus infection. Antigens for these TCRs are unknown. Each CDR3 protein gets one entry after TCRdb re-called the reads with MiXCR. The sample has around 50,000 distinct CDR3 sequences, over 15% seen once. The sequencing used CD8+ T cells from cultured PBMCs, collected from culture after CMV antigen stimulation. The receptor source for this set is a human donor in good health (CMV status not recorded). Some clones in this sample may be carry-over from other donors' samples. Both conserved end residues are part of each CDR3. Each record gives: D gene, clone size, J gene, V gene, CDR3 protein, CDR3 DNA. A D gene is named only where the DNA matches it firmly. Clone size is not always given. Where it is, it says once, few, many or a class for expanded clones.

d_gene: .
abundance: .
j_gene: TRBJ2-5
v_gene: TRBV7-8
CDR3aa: CASSLLYGSAGETQYF
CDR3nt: TGTGCCAGCAGCTTACTATACGGGAGCGCGGGAGAGACCCAGTACTTC

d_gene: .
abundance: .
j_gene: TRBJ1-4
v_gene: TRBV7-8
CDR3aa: CASSRDGALLEKLFF
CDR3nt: TGTGCCAGCAGCAGGGACGGGGCCCTACTTGAAAAACTGTTTTTT

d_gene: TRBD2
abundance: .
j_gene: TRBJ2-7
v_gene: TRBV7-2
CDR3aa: CASSVAGGTYEQYF
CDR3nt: TGTGCCAGCAGCGTGGCGGGAGGAACCTACGAGCAGTACTTC

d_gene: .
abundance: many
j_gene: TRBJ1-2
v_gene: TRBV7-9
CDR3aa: CASSEGTYGYTF
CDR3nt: TGTGCCAGCAGCGAGGGGACGTATGGCTACACCTTC

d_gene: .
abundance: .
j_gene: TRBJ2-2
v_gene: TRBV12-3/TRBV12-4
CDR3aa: CASRLVTTGELFF
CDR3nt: TGTGCCAGCAGACTAGTGACGACCGGGGAGCTGTTTTTT

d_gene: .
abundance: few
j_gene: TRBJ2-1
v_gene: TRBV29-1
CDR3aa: CSVELVGPGPYNEQFF
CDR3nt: TGCAGCGTTGAGCTAGTGGGACCGGGACCCTACAATGAGCAGTTCTTC

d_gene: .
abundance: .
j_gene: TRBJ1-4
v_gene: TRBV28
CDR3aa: CASSIRPVGNEKLFF
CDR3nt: TGTGCCAGCAGCATCCGTCCAGTGGGTAATGAAAAACTGTTTTTT

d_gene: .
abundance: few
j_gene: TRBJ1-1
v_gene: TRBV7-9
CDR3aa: CASSLRDAAFF
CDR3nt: TGTGCCAGCAGCCTCAGGGACGCAGCTTTCTTT

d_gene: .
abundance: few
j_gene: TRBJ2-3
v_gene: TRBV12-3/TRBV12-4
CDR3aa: CASSFPRPDTDTQYF
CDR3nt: TGTGCCAGCAGTTTCCCTCGGCCAGACACAGATACGCAGTATTTT

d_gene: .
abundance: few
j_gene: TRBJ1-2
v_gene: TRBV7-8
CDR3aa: CASSLASRAGGYTF
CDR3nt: TGTGCCAGCAGCTTAGCGAGCAGGGCGGGTGGCTACACCTTC

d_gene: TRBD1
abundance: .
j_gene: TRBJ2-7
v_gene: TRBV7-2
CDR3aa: CASSLARDRAYEQYF
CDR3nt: TGTGCCAGCAGCTTAGCCCGAGACAGGGCCTACGAGCAGTACTTC

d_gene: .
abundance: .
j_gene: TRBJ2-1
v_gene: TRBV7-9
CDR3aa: CASLMRGSKYNEQFF
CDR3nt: TGTGCCAGTCTCATGCGGGGCAGTAAGTACAATGAGCAGTTCTTC

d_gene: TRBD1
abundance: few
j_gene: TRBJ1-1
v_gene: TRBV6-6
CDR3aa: CASSYPVIRDRGGTEAFF
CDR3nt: TGTGCCAGCAGTTACCCCGTGATTCGGGACAGGGGAGGGACTGAAGCTTTCTTT